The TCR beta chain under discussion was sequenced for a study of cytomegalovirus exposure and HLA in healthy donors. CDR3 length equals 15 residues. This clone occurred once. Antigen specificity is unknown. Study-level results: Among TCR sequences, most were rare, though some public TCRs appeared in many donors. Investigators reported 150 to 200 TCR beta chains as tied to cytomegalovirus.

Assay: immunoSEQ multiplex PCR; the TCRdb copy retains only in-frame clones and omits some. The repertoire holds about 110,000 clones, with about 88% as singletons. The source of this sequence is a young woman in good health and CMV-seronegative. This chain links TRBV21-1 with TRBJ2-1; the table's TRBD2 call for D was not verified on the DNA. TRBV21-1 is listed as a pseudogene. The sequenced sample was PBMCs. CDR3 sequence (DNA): TGTGCCAGCAGCAGGATTCCCGGGACTAGAAGACAGCAGTTCTTC. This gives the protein CASSRIPGTRRQQFF.